This T cell receptor beta chain was documented in a study of CD8+ T cells in alopecia areata. The overall study: Treated patients were dosed with oral tofacitinib, taking 5 to 10 mg twice daily.

The trim removed 1 base at V and 0 bases at J, leaving 9 bases unmatched. CDR3 length: 18 amino acids. Per the germline V gene, CDR1 is LGHNA and CDR2 is YSLEER. Isolated RNA was reverse transcribed into cDNA used as the sequencing template. Data came from immunoSEQ multiplex PCR; TCRdb stores just in-frame clones and leaves some out. The sample contains about 140,000 clones, roughly 64% of which appear only once. The chain has TRBV4-3 and TRBJ2-3, with 8 bases aligning to TRBD1. This TCR was sampled from a human donor with alopecia areata. Sequenced material: CD4+ T cells sorted from blood, taken at week 0. This chain's CDR3 is CASSQGFGGQGSTDTQYF. CDR3 in DNA: TGCGCCAGCAGCCAAGGGTTCGGCGGACAGGGAAGCACAGATACGCAGTATTTT.